These T cell receptor beta chains were read from a single sample in a study of cytomegalovirus exposure and HLA in healthy donors. The repertoire was sequenced with immunoSEQ multiplex PCR; TCRdb's copy has only in-frame clones and lacks some. The data show around 83,000 clones, roughly 78% seen once. The source material was PBMCs. The receptors come from a male donor in good health and CMV-seropositive. CDR3s include the opening cysteine and the closing phenylalanine or tryptophan. The order of the fields is J gene, D gene, clone size, V gene, CDR3 protein, CDR3 DNA. D genes are given only for firm matches. The size of a clone is reported for some rows only, either as once, few or many, or as a class for expanded clones.

j_gene: TRBJ1-5; d_gene: NA; abundance: NA; v_gene: TRBV2; CDR3aa: CASSEEAGNQQPQHF; CDR3nt: TGTGCCAGCAGTGAAGAGGCAGGGAACCAACAGCCCCAGCATTTT
j_gene: TRBJ2-7; d_gene: TRBD1; abundance: once; v_gene: TRBV7-2; CDR3aa: CASSLVTIGTGGEQYF; CDR3nt: TGTGCCAGCAGCTTAGTTACCATCGGGACAGGGGGCGAGCAGTACTTC
j_gene: TRBJ2-5; d_gene: TRBD1; abundance: NA; v_gene: TRBV5-4; CDR3aa: CASSSTGAQETQYF; CDR3nt: TGTGCCAGCAGCAGCACAGGGGCCCAAGAGACCCAGTACTTC
j_gene: TRBJ2-7; d_gene: NA; abundance: NA; v_gene: TRBV27; CDR3aa: CASSFRGTESYEQYF; CDR3nt: TGTGCCAGCAGTTTTCGGGGGACAGAAAGCTACGAGCAGTACTTC
j_gene: TRBJ2-1; d_gene: NA; abundance: NA; v_gene: TRBV4-1; CDR3aa: CASSQELHNEQFF; CDR3nt: TGCGCCAGCAGCCAAGAACTACACAATGAGCAGTTCTTC
j_gene: TRBJ2-7; d_gene: TRBD2; abundance: NA; v_gene: TRBV5-1; CDR3aa: CASSAGTSGRFEQYF; CDR3nt: TGCGCCAGCAGCGCAGGGACTAGCGGGAGGTTTGAGCAGTACTTC
j_gene: TRBJ1-1; d_gene: TRBD1; abundance: NA; v_gene: TRBV7-6; CDR3aa: CASSTTQGARQDTEAFF; CDR3nt: TGTGCCAGCAGCACTACACAGGGGGCCCGTCAAGACACTGAAGCTTTCTTT
j_gene: TRBJ2-7; d_gene: TRBD2; abundance: NA; v_gene: TRBV27; CDR3aa: CASTNSGKGLEQYF; CDR3nt: TGTGCCAGCACCAATAGCGGGAAGGGCTTGGAGCAGTACTTC
j_gene: TRBJ2-3; d_gene: NA; abundance: few; v_gene: TRBV19; CDR3aa: CASRTTGPLDTQYF; CDR3nt: TGTGCCAGTAGAACTACGGGTCCCCTGGATACGCAGTATTTT
j_gene: TRBJ2-2; d_gene: TRBD2; abundance: NA; v_gene: TRBV14; CDR3aa: CASSEKLLAGGNTGELFF; CDR3nt: TGTGCCAGCAGCGAGAAATTACTAGCGGGAGGTAACACCGGGGAGCTGTTTTTT
j_gene: TRBJ1-1; d_gene: NA; abundance: few; v_gene: TRBV5-1; CDR3aa: CASSLEGRMNTEAFF; CDR3nt: TGCGCCAGCAGCTTGGAAGGCAGGATGAACACTGAAGCTTTCTTT
j_gene: TRBJ2-5; d_gene: NA; abundance: NA; v_gene: TRBV6-5; CDR3aa: CASSSRSTRKETQYF; CDR3nt: TGTGCCAGCAGTTCCAGGTCGACGCGAAAAGAGACCCAGTACTTC
j_gene: TRBJ2-7; d_gene: TRBD1; abundance: NA; v_gene: TRBV28; CDR3aa: CASIGQGLYEQYF; CDR3nt: TGTGCCAGCATAGGACAGGGCCTTTACGAGCAGTACTTC
j_gene: TRBJ2-7; d_gene: NA; abundance: NA; v_gene: TRBV5-4; CDR3aa: CASSTLDSYEQYF; CDR3nt: TGTGCCAGCAGCACTTTAGACAGCTACGAGCAGTACTTC
j_gene: TRBJ2-7; d_gene: TRBD1; abundance: NA; v_gene: TRBV5-4; CDR3aa: CASSPGQGRNEQYF; CDR3nt: TGTGCCAGCAGCCCGGGACAGGGGAGGAACGAGCAGTACTTC
j_gene: TRBJ2-2; d_gene: TRBD1; abundance: NA; v_gene: TRBV19; CDR3aa: CASSPPWTGNTGELFF; CDR3nt: TGTGCCAGTAGTCCCCCCTGGACAGGGAACACCGGGGAGCTGTTTTTT
j_gene: TRBJ2-3; d_gene: NA; abundance: once; v_gene: TRBV18; CDR3aa: CASSPTSTGSTDTQYF; CDR3nt: TGTGCCAGCTCACCTACCTCGACAGGAAGCACAGATACGCAGTATTTT
j_gene: TRBJ1-3; d_gene: NA; abundance: NA; v_gene: TRBV7-6; CDR3aa: CASSSTGAGNTIYF; CDR3nt: TGTGCCAGCAGCTCGACAGGAGCTGGAAACACCATATATTTT
j_gene: TRBJ2-7; d_gene: NA; abundance: NA; v_gene: TRBV4-2; CDR3aa: CASSQERNYEQYF; CDR3nt: TGTGCCAGCAGCCAAGAACGGAACTACGAGCAGTACTTC
j_gene: TRBJ1-2; d_gene: TRBD1; abundance: NA; v_gene: TRBV30; CDR3aa: CAWRHGTGVYGYTF; CDR3nt: TGTGCCTGGAGACACGGGACAGGGGTCTATGGCTACACCTTC
j_gene: TRBJ2-1; d_gene: TRBD2; abundance: NA; v_gene: TRBV29-1; CDR3aa: CSVEERLAATLNNEQFF; CDR3nt: TGCAGCGTTGAAGAGCGGCTAGCGGCAACATTAAACAATGAGCAGTTCTTC
j_gene: TRBJ1-5; d_gene: NA; abundance: once; v_gene: TRBV7-2; CDR3aa: CASSLNREQPQHF; CDR3nt: TGTGCCAGCAGCTTAAACAGGGAACAGCCCCAGCATTTT
j_gene: TRBJ2-1; d_gene: NA; abundance: NA; v_gene: TRBV5-4; CDR3aa: CASSLAGTSGDEQFF; CDR3nt: TGTGCCAGCAGCTTGGCCGGGACAAGTGGCGATGAGCAGTTCTTC
j_gene: TRBJ2-5; d_gene: NA; abundance: NA; v_gene: TRBV25-1; CDR3aa: CASSEIMTDKYQETQYF; CDR3nt: TGTGCCAGCAGTGAAATTATGACAGACAAGTACCAAGAGACCCAGTACTTC
j_gene: TRBJ2-1; d_gene: TRBD2; abundance: NA; v_gene: TRBV19; CDR3aa: CASSIPGGSYNEQFF; CDR3nt: TGTGCCAGTAGTATCCCGGGGGGCTCCTACAATGAGCAGTTCTTC
j_gene: TRBJ2-7; d_gene: NA; abundance: few; v_gene: TRBV5-1; CDR3aa: CASSYGGAGSSYEQYF; CDR3nt: TGCGCCAGCAGCTATGGCGGTGCGGGTAGCTCCTACGAGCAGTACTTC
j_gene: TRBJ2-3; d_gene: NA; abundance: NA; v_gene: TRBV30; CDR3aa: CAWSGGQGSVNTQYF; CDR3nt: TGTGCCTGGAGTGGGGGGCAGGGGTCAGTCAATACGCAGTATTTT
j_gene: TRBJ1-4; d_gene: NA; abundance: NA; v_gene: TRBV12-5; CDR3aa: CASGSGPYNEKLFF; CDR3nt: TGTGCTAGTGGTTCTGGGCCCTATAATGAAAAACTGTTTTTT
j_gene: TRBJ2-1; d_gene: TRBD1; abundance: once; v_gene: TRBV4-2; CDR3aa: CASSQEGQGAYNEQFF; CDR3nt: TGTGCCAGCAGCCAGGAGGGACAGGGGGCTTACAATGAGCAGTTCTTC
j_gene: TRBJ1-2; d_gene: TRBD1; abundance: NA; v_gene: TRBV29-1; CDR3aa: CSVEGQGADYGYTF; CDR3nt: TGCAGCGTTGAGGGACAGGGGGCGGACTATGGCTACACCTTC
j_gene: TRBJ1-3; d_gene: NA; abundance: NA; v_gene: TRBV5-1; CDR3aa: CASSGDMFSGNTIYF; CDR3nt: TGCGCCAGCAGCGGTGACATGTTTTCTGGAAACACCATATATTTT